These 26 T cell receptor beta chains were all obtained from the same sample, sequenced in a study of blood T cells in healthy people across ages. For the second PCR, which ran for about 6 to 11 cycles, a sample-barcoded 5' primer and a J-beta primer mix were used. A single record per CDR3 protein comes from TCRdb applying MiXCR to the 5' RACE reads. Of about 540,000 distinct CDR3 sequences detected, about 25% appear once; the ten largest clones hold under 9%. In addition, the sample was reused for a study of T cells of mothers and their children.

Sequences were obtained from blood. The receptors derive from a boy aged 10-17 years in good health.

The genes are TRBV12-3 or TRBV12-4 and TRBJ2-3; TRBD2 agrees at 7 bases. With V trimmed by 3 bases and J by 3 bases, 9 bases remained unmatched. The CDR3 sequence is 16 residues long. This chain's CDR3 is CASSFWSSGRTDTQYF. The CDR3, as DNA: TGTGCCAGCAGTTTTTGGTCTAGCGGTAGAACAGATACGCAGTATTTT.

In this sample, this clonotype turned up many times. The chain carries TRBV29-1 and TRBJ2-5; no clear D. V was cut by 4 bases and J by 5 bases, with 8 bases left in between. Germline CDR1 SQVTM, CDR2 ANQGSEA. The CDR3 sequence is 11 residues long. The CDR3 DNA sequence: TGCAGCGTTGTGGGTGGGGAGACCCAGTACTTC. Translating gives CSVVGGETQYF.

This clonotype was observed a handful of times. The chain uses TRBV6-2 or TRBV6-3 and TRBJ2-3, with D uncertain. Deletions cut 4 bases from V and 2 bases from J, with 25 bases between. From germline, CDR1 is MNHEY and CDR2 SVGEGT. The CDR3 extends over 19 amino acids. The CDR3 here is CASSWSPLALQPFTDTQYF. CDR3 DNA: TGTGCCAGCAGTTGGTCTCCTCTGGCTCTCCAACCTTTCACAGATACGCAGTATTTT.

This clonotype has a handful of counts. CDR3 DNA sequence: TGTGCCAGCAGCTTAGAGACAGGGACTAATGAAAAACTGTTTTTT. Its translation: CASSLETGTNEKLFF. The V gene is TRBV7-9, the J gene TRBJ1-4, with 7 bases lining up with TRBD1. The CDR3 has 15 amino acids. Trimming removed 1 base from V and 2 bases from J; junction bases left unmatched: 1. Germline-derived CDR1 and CDR2 are SEHNR and FQNEAQ (reference sequence).

This chain connects TRBV15 to TRBJ2-5; maybe TRBD2 (6 bases). The DNA matches TRBJ2-1 better at its end, which makes the J call doubtful. This CDR3 contains 14 residues. Germline CDR1 reads LNHNV; CDR2 reads YYDKDF (reference sequence). CDR3 residues: CATSSRLVRNEQFF. The CDR3 DNA sequence: TGTGCCACCAGCAGTAGACTAGTTAGGAATGAGCAGTTCTTC.

A few counts support this clonotype. V gene TRBV20-1 combines with J gene TRBJ1-1, with D possibly being TRBD1 (5 bases). V shed 7 bases and J shed 5 bases, with 11 bases lying between them. Looked up from germline, CDR1 is DFQATT and CDR2 is SNEGSKA (reference sequence). The CDR3 loop spans 11 amino acids. The chain's CDR3 is CSGRGGTEAFF. The CDR3 DNA is TGCAGTGGGCGGGGGGGAACTGAAGCTTTCTTT.

This clonotype was detected only a few times. The V call is TRBV28, the J call TRBJ1-5; no definite D call. The CDR3 sequence is 15 residues long. Germline loops: CDR1 MDHEN, CDR2 SYDVKM. Trimming stripped 2 bases from V and 1 base from J, with 9 bases between. CDR3 DNA sequence: TGTGCCAGCAGTTTAGAGGGTTCGAGCAATCAGCCCCAGCATTTT. Amino acid sequence: CASSLEGSSNQPQHF.

Ten or more counts support this clonotype. The chain carries TRBV7-2 and TRBJ2-7, with D hard to call. Trimming pared 5 bases from V and 0 bases from J, leaving 2 bases between. The CDR3 contains 11 residues. In germline, CDR1 is SGHTA, CDR2 FQGNSA. The CDR3 DNA reads TGTGCCAGCAGCCCCTCCTACGAGCAGTACTTC. It codes for CASSPSYEQYF.

Ten or more counts support this clonotype. J is TRBJ2-2 and V is TRBV6-4; D could derive from TRBD1 or TRBD2 (5 bases each). Looked up from germline, CDR1 is MRHNA and CDR2 is SNTAGT. This CDR3 region has 16 residues. V lost 3 bases, J lost 2 bases, and 13 bases lay in between. CDR3 loop: CASSDEGRENTGELFF. In DNA form, the CDR3 reads TGTGCCAGCAGTGATGAGGGACGGGAAAACACCGGGGAGCTGTTTTTT.

The chain employs TRBV7-9 and TRBJ1-4; 7 nucleotides line up with TRBD1. Trimming removed 0 bases from V and 6 bases from J; junction bases left unmatched: 1. Per germline, CDR1 SEHNR and CDR2 FQNEAQ (reference sequence). This CDR3 is built from 14 residues. CDR3 region: CASSLAGQDEKLFF. In DNA, the CDR3 is TGTGCCAGCAGCTTAGCCGGACAGGATGAAAAACTGTTTTTT.

This clonotype has only a few counts. The rearrangement joins TRBV28 to TRBJ2-5; perhaps TRBD2 as D (5 bases). TRBJ2-7 matches the DNA end more closely, so the J call is doubtful. In germline, CDR1 is MDHEN, CDR2 SYDVKM. The CDR3 covers 15 residues. The CDR3 here is CASSLRAVSSYEQYF. The DNA for the CDR3 is TGTGCCAGCAGTTTGAGAGCGGTGAGCTCCTACGAGCAGTACTTC.

V and J are TRBV6-1 and TRBJ2-7; 9 nucleotides align to TRBD2. V was clipped by 7 bases and J by 4 bases; unmatched bases: 11. Germline CDR1 reads MNHNS; CDR2 reads SASEGT. This CDR3 is built from 15 residues. The CDR3 nucleotides are TGTGCCAGCAAGGTCCTACTAGCGGGTGATTACGAGCAGTACTTC. Translation gives CASKVLLAGDYEQYF.

Here the CDR3 DNA reads TGCGCCAGCAGCCAAGATGCCAGGGGCACAGATACGCAGTATTTT. Protein sequence: CASSQDARGTDTQYF. J is TRBJ2-3 and V is TRBV4-3; possibly TRBD1 for D (5 bases). CDR1 and CDR2 (germline): LGHNA, YSLEER. CDR3 length equals 15 residues. Trimming removed 0 bases from V and 1 base from J, with 8 bases in between.

The chain combines TRBV5-1 with TRBJ2-1, with 11 positions matching TRBD2. V gave up 3 bases and J gave up 7 bases; unmatched junction bases: 6. This CDR3 contains 15 residues. Germline CDR1 reads SGHRS; CDR2 reads YFSETQ. This CDR3 reads CASSSTSGNYNEQFF. The CDR3 DNA is TGCGCCAGCAGCTCGACTAGCGGGAACTATAATGAGCAGTTCTTC.

The chain joins TRBV6-9 to TRBJ1-5, with D tentatively TRBD1 (5 bases). CDR3 length: 15 residues. Germline assignment: CDR1 MNHGY and CDR2 SVAAGI. Trimming left V 5 bases short and J 0 bases short, with 11 bases between. The CDR3: CASSHWGDSNQPQHF. CDR3 DNA sequence: TGTGCCAGCAGTCATTGGGGGGATAGCAATCAGCCCCAGCATTTT.

This clonotype appeared a single time. V is TRBV20-1 and J is TRBJ2-1; 9 bases line up with TRBD2. Losses at the gene ends were 2 bases for V and 8 bases for J; bases not matched to a gene: 13. In germline, CDR1 is DFQATT, CDR2 SNEGSKA (reference sequence). CDR3 length: 16 amino acids. CDR3: CSARSRIAGVSYEQFF. CDR3 nucleotide sequence: TGCAGTGCTAGAAGCCGCATAGCGGGGGTATCCTATGAGCAGTTCTTC.

This clonotype occurred a few times. The chain links TRBV10-3 to TRBJ2-3; a possible D gene is TRBD1 (6 bases). Germline CDR1 ENHRY, CDR2 SYGVKD. The CDR3 extends over 14 amino acids. V dropped 6 bases and J dropped 2 bases, with 12 bases sitting between them. CDR3 DNA: TGTGCCATCAGAGGGGGTTTAGACACAGATACGCAGTATTTT. Protein: CAIRGGLDTDTQYF.

This clonotype has only a few counts. The chain uses TRBV21-1 and TRBJ2-5; the D segment call TRBD2 is taken from the table without a DNA check. The DNA end is more similar to TRBJ2-7, so the J call may be wrong. TRBV21-1 is listed as a pseudogene. The CDR3 totals 17 residues. This chain's CDR3 is CASSKGTYGLARNEQYF. DNA for the CDR3: TGTGCCAGCAGCAAAGGAACTTACGGACTAGCGAGGAACGAGCAGTACTTC.

The CDR3 here is CASSLSGDRRGYTF. The CDR3, as DNA: TGCGCCAGCAGCTTGTCAGGGGATAGACGCGGCTACACCTTC. The chain recombines TRBV5-1 with TRBJ1-2; possible D gene TRBD1, 6 bases. Germline V CDR1 and CDR2: SGHRS, YFSETQ. The CDR3 sequence is 14 residues long. Trimming left V 1 base short and J 8 bases short, with 15 bases between.

This sequence joins TRBV7-9 and TRBJ2-1; tentatively, D is TRBD1 (5 bases). CDR1 and CDR2 from the germline V gene are SEHNR and FQNEAQ (reference sequence). V lost 3 bases to trimming and J lost 8 bases, with 14 bases between them. The CDR3 has 14 residues. CDR3 DNA: TGTGCCAGCAGCTTTTCCAGGGATGAGGATGAGCAGTTCTTC. Residues: CASSFSRDEDEQFF.

This clonotype was observed a handful of times. This sequence joins TRBV29-1 and TRBJ2-3; D may be TRBD1 or TRBD2 (5 bases each). Germline assignment: CDR1 SQVTM and CDR2 ANQGSEA. CDR3 length: 14 residues. V gave up 5 bases and J gave up 4 bases, with 16 bases separating them. CDR3 loop: CSVRGVEGADTQYF. Written as DNA, the CDR3 is TGCAGCGTTCGAGGGGTGGAAGGTGCAGATACGCAGTATTTT.

For this clonotype: One end of the junction is discordant with germline, which a read error may explain. The CDR3 here is CASSQIYGGVYNGQFF. CDR3 nucleotides: TGCGCCAGCAGCCAAATCTATGGGGGTGTCTACAATGGGCAGTTCTTC. This chain links TRBV4-1 with TRBJ2-1; either TRBD1 or TRBD2 may fit D (5 bases each). Per germline, CDR1 MGHRA and CDR2 YSYEKL. This CDR3 has 16 amino acids.

The gene calls are TRBV7-2 and TRBJ2-7; D is possibly TRBD1 or TRBD2 (7 bases each). Between the trimmed V and J ends, which lost 1 base and 6 bases, there was a span of 13 bases. CDR1 is SGHTA, CDR2 FQGNSA, per germline. The CDR3 is made up of 14 amino acids. The CDR3 loop is CASSLEGAGVEQYF. In DNA form, the CDR3 reads TGTGCCAGCAGCTTAGAGGGGGCGGGGGTCGAGCAGTACTTC.

This clonotype was picked up a small number of times. The J gene is TRBJ1-1, the V gene TRBV6-5; no clear D. This CDR3 contains 13 residues. V lost 2 bases to trimming and J lost 5 bases, with 9 bases between them. Germline loops: CDR1 MNHEY, CDR2 SVGAGI. The CDR3: CASSYPGGTEAFF. Here the CDR3 DNA reads TGTGCCAGCAGTTACCCCGGCGGAACTGAAGCTTTCTTT.

The gene calls are TRBV9 and TRBJ2-1, with unresolved D. V was trimmed by 2 bases and J by 8 bases, leaving 8 bases between them. CDR3 size: 12 residues. In germline, CDR1 is SGDLS, CDR2 YYNGEE. CDR3 in DNA: TGTGCCAGCAGCGTGAGGCACGATGAGCAGTTCTTC. Its translation is CASSVRHDEQFF.

This clonotype showed up just a few times. The junction does not match germline at one end; this may be a read error. The rearrangement uses TRBV5-1 and TRBJ1-4; D uncertain. This CDR3 has 16 amino acids. The germline V gene has CDR1 SGHRS and CDR2 YFSETQ. In nucleotides, the CDR3 is TGTGCCAGCAGCTTGGGTGAGGCTGCGGCTAATGAAAAACTGTTTTTT. Translated: CASSLGEAAANEKLFF.